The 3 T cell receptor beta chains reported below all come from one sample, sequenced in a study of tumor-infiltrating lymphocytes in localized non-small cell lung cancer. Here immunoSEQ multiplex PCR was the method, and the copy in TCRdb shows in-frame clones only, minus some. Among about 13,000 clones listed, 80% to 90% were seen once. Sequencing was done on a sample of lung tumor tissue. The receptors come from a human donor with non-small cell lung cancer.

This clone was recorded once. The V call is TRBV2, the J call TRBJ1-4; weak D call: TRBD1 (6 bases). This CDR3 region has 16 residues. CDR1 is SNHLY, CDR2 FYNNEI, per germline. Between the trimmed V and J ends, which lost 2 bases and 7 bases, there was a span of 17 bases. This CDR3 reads CASSERDTGSVEKLFF. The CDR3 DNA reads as TGTGCCAGCAGTGAAAGGGACACCGGTTCGGTTGAAAAACTGTTTTTT.

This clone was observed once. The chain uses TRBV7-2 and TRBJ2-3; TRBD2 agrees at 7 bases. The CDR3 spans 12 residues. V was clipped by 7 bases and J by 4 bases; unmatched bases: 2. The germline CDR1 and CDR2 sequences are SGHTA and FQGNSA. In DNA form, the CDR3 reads TGTGCCAGCAAACGGGGGGCAGATACGCAGTATTTT. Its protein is CASKRGADTQYF.

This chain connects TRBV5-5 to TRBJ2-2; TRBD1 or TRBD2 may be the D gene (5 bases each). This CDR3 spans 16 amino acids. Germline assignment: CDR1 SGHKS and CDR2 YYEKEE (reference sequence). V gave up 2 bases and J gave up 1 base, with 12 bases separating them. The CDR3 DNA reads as TGTGCCAGCAGCTTTGGGGGATATCGGAACACCGGGGAGCTGTTTTTT. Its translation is CASSFGGYRNTGELFF.